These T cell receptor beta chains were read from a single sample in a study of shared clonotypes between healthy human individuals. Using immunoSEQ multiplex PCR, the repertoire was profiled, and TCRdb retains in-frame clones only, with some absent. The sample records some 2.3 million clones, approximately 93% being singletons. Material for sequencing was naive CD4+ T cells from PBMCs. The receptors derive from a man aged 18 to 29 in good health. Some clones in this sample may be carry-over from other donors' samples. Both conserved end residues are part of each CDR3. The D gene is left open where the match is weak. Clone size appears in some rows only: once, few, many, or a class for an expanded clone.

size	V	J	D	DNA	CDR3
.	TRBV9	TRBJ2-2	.	TGTGCCAGCAGCGTAGCTAGCCTAACCGGGGAGCTGTTTTTT	CASSVASLTGELFF
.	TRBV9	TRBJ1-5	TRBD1	TGTGCCAGCAGCAGGGACAGGAATCAGCCCCAGCATTTT	CASSRDRNQPQHF
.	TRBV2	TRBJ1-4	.	TGTGCCAGCAGGGGGGACTGGAGAAATGAAAAACTGTTTTTT	CASRGDWRNEKLFF
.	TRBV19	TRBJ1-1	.	TGTGCCAGTAAAAATTCCGGAGGACGGTGGAACACTGAAGCTTTCTTT	CASKNSGGRWNTEAFF
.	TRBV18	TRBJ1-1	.	TGTGCCAGCTCACCAGTAGGGAACACTGAAGCTTTCTTT	CASSPVGNTEAFF
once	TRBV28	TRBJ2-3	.	TGTGCCAGCAGTTCAAAAGGGGGTACAGGGCAGTATTTT	CASSSKGGTGQYF
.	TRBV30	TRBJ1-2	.	TGTGCCGCCACCCCAGGATTATATGGCTACACCTTC	CAATPGLYGYTF
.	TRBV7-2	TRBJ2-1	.	TGTGCCAGCAGCTTATTGCTAGCCCCCAATGAGCAGTTCTTC	CASSLLLAPNEQFF
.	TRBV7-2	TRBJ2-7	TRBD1	TGTGCCAGCAGCCTTGAATCAGGGGGCGAGCAGTACTTC	CASSLESGGEQYF
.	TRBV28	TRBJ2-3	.	TGTGCCAGCAGTTTAGGTCCGGGGGGCACAGATACGCAGTATTTT	CASSLGPGGTDTQYF
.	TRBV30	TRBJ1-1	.	TGTGCCTGGGGGGCCTTGAGGGACACTGAAGCTTTCTTT	CAWGALRDTEAFF
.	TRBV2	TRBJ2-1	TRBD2	TGTGCCAGCAGTTCCAGGGGAGCGGGAGGTTGGAATGAGCAGTTCTTC	CASSSRGAGGWNEQFF
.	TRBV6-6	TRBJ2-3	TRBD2	TGTGCCAGCAGTACAAGACTAGCGGGGTCCACAGATACGCAGTATTTT	CASSTRLAGSTDTQYF
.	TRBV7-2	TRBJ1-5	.	TGTGCCAGCAGCTTATACTTGGATCAGCCCCAGCATTTT	CASSLYLDQPQHF
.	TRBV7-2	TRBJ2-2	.	TGTGCCAGCAGCGTAGTAAACACCGGGGAGCTGTTTTTT	CASSVVNTGELFF
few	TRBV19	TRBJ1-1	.	TGTGCCAGTAGTATGGAAGGACGCGGGGCTTTCTTT	CASSMEGRGAFF
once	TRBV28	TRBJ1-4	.	TGTGCCACAAACGGGGGAGCTAGGGCTAATGAAAAACTGTTTTTT	CATNGGARANEKLFF
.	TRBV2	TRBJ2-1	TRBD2	TGTGCCAGCAGGGCGGGAGACTTCAATGAGCAGTTCTTC	CASRAGDFNEQFF
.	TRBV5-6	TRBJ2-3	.	TGTGCCAGCAGCGTAGGGTTCCGCACAGATACGCAGTATTTT	CASSVGFRTDTQYF
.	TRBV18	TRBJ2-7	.	TGTGCCAGCTCACCAGGCGGCTTCTACGAGCAGTACTTC	CASSPGGFYEQYF
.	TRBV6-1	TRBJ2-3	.	TGTGCCAGCAGTGCAGGGTTGACCACAGATACGCAGTATTTT	CASSAGLTTDTQYF
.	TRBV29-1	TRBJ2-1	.	TGCAGCGTTGGCGGACTTATTCATGAGCAGTTCTTC	CSVGGLIHEQFF
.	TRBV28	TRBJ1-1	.	TGTGCCAGCAGTTTCGTGCTTCAGGGAGCTGAAGCTTTCTTT	CASSFVLQGAEAFF
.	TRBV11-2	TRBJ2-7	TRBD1	TGTGCCAGCAGCTCATACACGACAGGGTCTTCGGGCGAGCAGTACTTC	CASSSYTTGSSGEQYF
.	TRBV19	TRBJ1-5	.	TGTGCCAGTACCCCCGGGAGTTGGGAGCCCCAGCATTTT	CASTPGSWEPQHF
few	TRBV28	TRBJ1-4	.	TGTGCCAGCAGTTTGTTAACTAATGAAAAACTGTTTTTT	CASSLLTNEKLFF
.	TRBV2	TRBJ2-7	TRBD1	TGTGCCAGCACGTTTGGGACAGGCCCCTACGAGCAGTACTTC	CASTFGTGPYEQYF
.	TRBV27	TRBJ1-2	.	TGTGCCAGCAGGTCCAGGGCCGGGGGCTACACCTTC	CASRSRAGGYTF
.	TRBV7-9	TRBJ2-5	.	TGTGCCAGCAGCGGGGCGGAGACCCAGTACTTC	CASSGAETQYF
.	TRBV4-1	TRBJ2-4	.	TGCGCCAGCAGCCATTCTGGTAGACAGGGAGGTTTTCGGGACATTCAGTACTTC	CASSHSGRQGGFRDIQYF
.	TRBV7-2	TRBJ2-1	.	TGTGCCAGCAGCTCACCCTTTGGGGAGGGGGTCTACAATGAGCAGTTCTTC	CASSSPFGEGVYNEQFF
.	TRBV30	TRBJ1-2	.	TGTGCCTGGAGTGAAGTTGTGAGCCTCCCCTTCTTC	CAWSEVVSLPFF
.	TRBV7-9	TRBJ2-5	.	TGTGCCAGCAGCGTCGGGACACACCAAGAGACCCAGTACTTC	CASSVGTHQETQYF
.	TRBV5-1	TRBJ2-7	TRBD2	TGCGCCAGCAGCGGAGGGAGTAGCGGGATCTACGAGCAGTACTTC	CASSGGSSGIYEQYF
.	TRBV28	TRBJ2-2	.	TGTGCCAGCAGTACGCCACAGGAATATAACACCGGGGAGCTGTTTTTT	CASSTPQEYNTGELFF
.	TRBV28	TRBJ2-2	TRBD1	TGTGCCAGCAGTTTCTCCCAGGGGGCGGCGAACACCGGGGAGCTGTTTTTT	CASSFSQGAANTGELFF
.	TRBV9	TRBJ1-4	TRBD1	TGTGCCAGCAGCGCCGAGGGGGCGCAGAGGGAAAAACTGTTTTTT	CASSAEGAQREKLFF
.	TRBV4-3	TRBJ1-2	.	TGCGCCAGCAGCCAGACACGGGTGGGCAGGGTCTATGGCTACACCTTC	CASSQTRVGRVYGYTF
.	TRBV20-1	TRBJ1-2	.	TGCAGTGCCGCGGTGGGCTATGGCTACACCTTC	CSAAVGYGYTF
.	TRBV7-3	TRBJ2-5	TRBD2	TGTGCCAGCAGCTTAAGAATCGGGACTAGTGTACAAGAGACCCAGTACTTC	CASSLRIGTSVQETQYF
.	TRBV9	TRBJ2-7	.	TGTGCCAGCAGCGTATACGGGACCTCCTACGAGCAGTACTTC	CASSVYGTSYEQYF
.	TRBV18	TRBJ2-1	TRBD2	TGTGCCAGCTCACTGGTATCCGGGACTAGCGTTTACAATGAGCAGTTCTTC	CASSLVSGTSVYNEQFF
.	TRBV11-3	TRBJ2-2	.	TGTGCCAGCAGCCGGGGCTTGTCCGGGGAGCTGTTTTTT	CASSRGLSGELFF
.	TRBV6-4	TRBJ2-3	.	TGTGCCAGCAGGGCCAGCGGGAGCACAGATACGCAGTATTTT	CASRASGSTDTQYF
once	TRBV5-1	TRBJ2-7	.	TGCGCCAGCAGCTTGGAATGGGAGTATTCCTACGAGCAGTACTTC	CASSLEWEYSYEQYF
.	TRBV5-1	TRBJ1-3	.	TGCGCCAGCAGCTTTGGACAAGCCTCTGGAAACACCATATATTTT	CASSFGQASGNTIYF
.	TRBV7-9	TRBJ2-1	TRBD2	TGTGCCAGCAGCTTAGGTAGCGGGAGGGCTTACAATGAGCAGTTCTTC	CASSLGSGRAYNEQFF
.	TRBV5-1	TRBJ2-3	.	TGCGCCAGCAGCTTGGCGGCGGGATGGTCAGATACGCAGTATTTT	CASSLAAGWSDTQYF
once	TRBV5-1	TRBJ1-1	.	TGCGCCAGCAGCTTGGGAGGGGGAGGTAGCACTGAAGCTTTCTTT	CASSLGGGGSTEAFF
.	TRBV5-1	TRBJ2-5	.	TGCGCCAGCAGCTACCGGGACACCTTTTCGCTCCAGTACTTC	CASSYRDTFSLQYF
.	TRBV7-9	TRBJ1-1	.	TGTGCCAGCAGACCCGACCATGAAGCTTTCTTT	CASRPDHEAFF
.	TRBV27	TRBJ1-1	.	TGTGCCAGCAGTTATAGAGGGGTTGACTTGAACACTGAAGCTTTCTTT	CASSYRGVDLNTEAFF
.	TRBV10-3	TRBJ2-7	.	TGTGCCATCAGTGAGTCTGTCAGGGGCTACGAGCAGTACTTC	CAISESVRGYEQYF
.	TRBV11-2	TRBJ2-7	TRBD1	TGTGCCAGCAGCTTAGTTGGGACAGGGAGTAGCGAGCAGTACTTC	CASSLVGTGSSEQYF
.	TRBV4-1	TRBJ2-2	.	TGCGCCAGCAGCCAAGGACTCCTGGCGAACACCGGGGAGCTGTTTTTT	CASSQGLLANTGELFF